These 9 T cell receptor beta chains share one sample of origin, sequenced in a study of cytomegalovirus exposure and HLA in healthy donors. Both 60 Vbeta primers and 13 Jbeta primers went into the PCR. The method was immunoSEQ multiplex PCR; TCRdb's version includes in-frame clones alone and lacks a portion of them. The sample holds approximately 90,000 clones, 85% seen once. The sequenced sample was PBMCs. The origin of the receptors is a man aged 35-49 years in good health and CMV-seropositive.

The chain joins TRBV7-8 to TRBJ2-1; perhaps TRBD1 as D (5 bases). V lost 6 bases and J 6 bases, leaving 15 bases between the germline ends. Germline V gives CDR1 SGHVS, CDR2 FQNEAQ. The CDR3 runs 14 residues. The CDR3 sequence: CASSLRLQGNEQFF. In nucleotides, the CDR3 is TGTGCCAGCAGTTTAAGGCTCCAGGGCAATGAGCAGTTCTTC.

The chain uses TRBV28 and TRBJ2-1, with 8 positions matching TRBD2. The ends lost 4 bases at V and 8 bases at J; junction bases unmatched: 13. The CDR3 has 16 residues. CDR1 is MDHEN and CDR2 is SYDVKM in the germline V gene. CDR3 sequence: CASSSPGTSRGYEQFF. In nucleotides, the CDR3 is TGTGCCAGCAGTTCCCCCGGGACTAGTAGGGGGTATGAGCAGTTCTTC.

V is TRBV10-1 and J is TRBJ1-6; no clear D. Trimming took 3 bases from V and 7 from J, leaving 7 bases between them. This CDR3 region has 13 residues. Germline lookup yields CDR1 WNHNN and CDR2 SYGVQD (reference sequence). The CDR3 protein is CASSENSNSPLHF. CDR3 DNA sequence: TGCGCCAGCAGTGAAAACTCCAATTCACCCCTCCACTTT.

This chain connects TRBV6-1 to TRBJ1-6; 11 bases are shared with TRBD1. Trimming cost V 9 bases and J 7 bases; bases outside gene matches: 2. Per germline, CDR1 MNHNS and CDR2 SASEGT. CDR3 length: 13 amino acids. CDR3 region: CASGDRGNSPLHF. The CDR3 DNA sequence: TGTGCCAGTGGGGACAGGGGGAATTCACCCCTCCACTTT.

The table lists this clone with a count of one. This sequence joins TRBV7-2 and TRBJ2-5, with 9 bases identical to TRBD2. In germline, CDR1 is SGHTA, CDR2 FQGNSA. The CDR3 spans 12 residues. Losses at the gene ends were 5 bases for V and 11 bases for J; bases not matched to a gene: 6. In nucleotides, the CDR3 is TGTGCCAGCAGCCTTAGCGGGGGAGAGCAGTACTTC. This gives the protein CASSLSGGEQYF.

The V and J genes are TRBV19 and TRBJ2-1; tentatively, D is TRBD2 (5 bases). This CDR3 has 15 residues. V lost 3 bases and J 7 bases, leaving 16 bases between the germline ends. Germline lookup yields CDR1 LNHDA and CDR2 SQIVND (reference sequence). CDR3 region: CASSILGEGVNEQFF. CDR3 coding DNA: TGTGCCAGTAGTATCCTCGGAGAGGGAGTTAATGAGCAGTTCTTC.

This clone was seen a few times. The chain joins TRBV5-1 to TRBJ2-1, with TRBD2 identical over 14 bases. V gave up 4 bases and J gave up 2 bases; unmatched junction bases: 8. CDR3 length: 18 amino acids. Germline lookup yields CDR1 SGHRS and CDR2 YFSETQ. CDR3 DNA sequence: TGCGCCAGCAGCCAAGGACTAGCGGGGGGAAACACCTACAATGAGCAGTTCTTC. Protein: CASSQGLAGGNTYNEQFF.

The rearrangement joins TRBV11-2 to TRBJ2-7, with D perhaps TRBD2 (6 bases). CDR3 length: 16 residues. The germline CDR1 and CDR2 sequences are SGHAT and FQNNGV. V lost 5 bases, J lost 2 bases, and 19 bases lay in between. CDR3 protein: CASSPVEAGSPYEQYF. CDR3 DNA sequence: TGTGCCAGCAGCCCCGTGGAAGCGGGCTCCCCCTACGAGCAGTACTTC.

This clone was picked up a small number of times. The chain joins TRBV29-1 to TRBJ2-7, with 9 bases fitting TRBD1. This CDR3 region has 14 residues. The junction had 7 bases not matched to a gene; V was cut back by 6 bases and J by 1 base. Germline lookup yields CDR1 SQVTM and CDR2 ANQGSEA. The CDR3 sequence: CSVLGGTGSYEQYF. CDR3 DNA: TGCAGCGTATTAGGAGGGACAGGGTCCTACGAGCAGTACTTC.